Below are 25 T cell receptor beta chains sequenced from a single sample in a study of blood T cell repertoires in COVID-19. Measured with immunoSEQ multiplex PCR; TCRdb has only the in-frame clones, and not every one. The sample shows about 130,000 clones, 70% to 90% of them seen only once. Sequences were obtained from PBMCs or T cells enriched from blood (not recorded which). The receptors stem from a man aged 50-60 years who had recovered from COVID-19.

The chain employs TRBV2 and TRBJ2-7; 7 bases fit TRBD1. Germline CDR1 reads SNHLY; CDR2 reads FYNNEI. The CDR3 consists of 13 residues. J gave up 3 bases and V 5 bases, and 4 bases lay outside the gene matches. CDR3 residues: CASSRGQSYEQYV. In DNA form, the CDR3 reads TGTGCCAGCAGTCGGGGACAGAGCTACGAGCAGTACGTC.

This CDR3 is CSASSGRGGDYEQYF. CDR3 nucleotide sequence: TGCAGTGCTAGTAGCGGGAGGGGAGGGGACTACGAGCAGTACTTC. The chain has TRBV20-1 and TRBJ2-7; TRBD2 matches at 11 bases. Germline lookup yields CDR1 DFQATT and CDR2 SNEGSKA (reference sequence). This CDR3 is built from 15 residues. The V segment lost 3 bases and the J segment 3 bases; nucleotides outside the gene matches: 7.

V usage is TRBV24-1 and J usage is TRBJ2-2, with 8 positions matching TRBD1. The CDR3 covers 15 residues. CDR1 KGHDR and CDR2 SFDVKD come from the germline V gene. V trimming: 1 base; J trimming: 6 bases; junction bases outside the gene matches: 3. This chain's CDR3 is CATSDLDRGAGELFF. The CDR3, as DNA: TGTGCCACCAGTGATTTAGACAGGGGAGCCGGGGAGCTGTTTTTT.

This clone was recorded once. The rearrangement links TRBV2 to TRBJ2-3; 11 bases line up with TRBD2. Germline values: CDR1 SNHLY, CDR2 FYNNEI. J was trimmed by 6 bases and V by 9 bases; bases with no gene match: 8. CDR3 length: 14 residues. The CDR3 loop reads CARASGRKGDTQYF. CDR3 DNA sequence: TGTGCCAGAGCTAGCGGGAGGAAGGGGGATACGCAGTATTTT.

This chain links TRBV6-6 with TRBJ1-3; D uncertain. V lost 2 bases to trimming and J lost 0 bases, with 8 bases between them. Germline loops: CDR1 MNHNY, CDR2 SVGAGI (reference sequence). This CDR3 has 15 residues. CDR3 protein: CASSYGVSSGNTIYF. The CDR3 DNA sequence: TGTGCCAGCAGTTACGGAGTGAGCTCTGGAAACACCATATATTTT.

This clone was recorded once. The chain employs TRBV14 and TRBJ1-5; D is perhaps TRBD1 (5 bases). The V end was cut by 6 bases, the J end by 5 bases, with 11 bases between. The CDR3 has 13 amino acids. Germline V gene sequence: CDR1 SGHDN, CDR2 FVKESK. The CDR3 bases are TGTGCCAGCAGTCCTACAGGTGATCAGCCCCAGCATTTT. It is translated as CASSPTGDQPQHF.

This sequence joins TRBV2 and TRBJ1-6, with D unclear. The CDR3 spans 16 residues. CDR1 is SNHLY and CDR2 is FYNNEI in the germline V gene. V gave up 5 bases and J gave up 8 bases, with 19 bases separating them. The CDR3 nucleotides read TGTGCCAGCAGTCCGACGGTGGGCATAACTCATTCACCCCTCCACTTT. Residues: CASSPTVGITHSPLHF.

The rearrangement joins TRBV4-3 to TRBJ2-7; 9 bases align to TRBD1. Germline CDR1 is LGHNA and CDR2 is YSLEER. This CDR3 region has 16 residues. V lost 3 bases, J lost 2 bases, and 8 bases stayed unmatched. The CDR3 DNA reads as TGCGCCAGCAGCCAGGAAAAACAGGGGGCTGCCTACGAGCAGTACGTC. Amino acid sequence: CASSQEKQGAAYEQYV.

The chain has TRBV5-1 and TRBJ1-2; 9 nucleotides line up with TRBD1. This CDR3 region has 14 residues. CDR1 is SGHRS, CDR2 YFSETQ, per germline. J was trimmed by 8 bases and V by 4 bases; bases with no gene match: 9. The CDR3: CASSGGTGSLGYTF. The CDR3 bases are TGCGCCAGCAGCGGCGGGACAGGGTCTCTGGGCTACACCTTC. Full variable domain (outside the CDR3, taken from reference TRBV5-1 and TRBJ1-2): KAGVTQTPRYLIKTRGQQVTLSCSPISGHRSVSWYQQTPGQGLQFLFEYFSETQRNKGNFPGRFSGRQFSNSRSEMNVSTLELGDSALYLCASSGGTGSLGYTFGSGTRLTVV.

V is TRBV2 and J is TRBJ2-5; 7 bases line up with TRBD1. After removal of 5 bases from V and 2 bases from J, the junction contained 5 bases not matched to a gene. The CDR3 contains 14 residues. Per the germline V gene, CDR1 is SNHLY and CDR2 is FYNNEI. CDR3 coding DNA: TGTGCCAGCAGTAGGGGGCTGGGACAAGAGACCCAGTACTTC. Its translation is CASSRGLGQETQYF.

CDR3 region: CASRTGAPDTQYF. CDR3 DNA sequence: TGTGCCAGTCGGACAGGGGCCCCAGATACGCAGTATTTT. The V call is TRBV27, the J call TRBJ2-3; 9 bases agree with TRBD1. The CDR3 loop spans 13 amino acids. The germline gives CDR1 MNHEY, CDR2 SMNVEV (reference sequence). V lost 9 bases and J lost 4; bases outside the gene matches: 5.

V is TRBV12-5 and J is TRBJ2-2, with 7 positions matching TRBD1. The CDR3 extends over 16 amino acids. Trimming removed 1 base from V and 0 bases from J; junction bases left unmatched: 2. Germline assignment: CDR1 LGHNT and CDR2 FRNRAP. CDR3 sequence: CASGLGQGSNTGELFF. CDR3 coding DNA: TGTGCTAGTGGTTTGGGACAGGGATCGAACACCGGGGAGCTGTTTTTT.

The chain has TRBV21-1 and TRBJ1-1; no DNA check was done on the table's D call, TRBD1. TRBV21-1 is shown as a pseudogene. CDR3 length equals 14 residues. DNA for the CDR3: TGTGCCAGCAGCAAAGGTCGCAGGAACACTGAAGCTTTCTTT. It specifies CASSKGRRNTEAFF.

The CDR3, as DNA: TGTGCCAGCAGCTTAGGGGCGGGGAATAGGCAGCCCCAGCATTTT. It specifies CASSLGAGNRQPQHF. The V and J genes are TRBV7-8 and TRBJ1-5; D gene unclear. V lost 1 base and J 7 bases, leaving 14 bases between the germline ends. Germline loops: CDR1 SGHVS, CDR2 FQNEAQ. This CDR3 contains 15 residues.

The chain has TRBV5-1 and TRBJ1-3; the D gene is possibly TRBD1 (6 bases). The V end was cut by 5 bases, the J end by 0 bases, with 21 bases between. Germline CDR1 and CDR2: SGHRS and YFSETQ. The CDR3 contains 18 residues. This CDR3 reads CASRRGGTGQSSGNTIYF. CDR3 nucleotide sequence: TGCGCCAGCAGAAGAGGGGGTACTGGACAGAGCTCTGGAAACACCATATATTTT.

The chain joins TRBV5-4 to TRBJ2-6, with 7 bases aligning to TRBD1. CDR3 length: 17 residues. CDR1 and CDR2 from the germline V gene are SGHNT and YYREEE (reference sequence). J was trimmed by 0 bases and V by 4 bases; bases with no gene match: 7. DNA for the CDR3: TGTGCCAGCAGCCAAGGACAGGTCCCCTCTGGGGCCAACGTCCTGACTTTC. Residues: CASSQGQVPSGANVLTF.

This clone was seen just once. The J gene is TRBJ1-1, the V gene TRBV30, with D perhaps TRBD1 (6 bases). In germline, CDR1 is GTSNPN, CDR2 SVGIG (reference sequence). Trimming pared 8 bases from V and 6 bases from J, leaving 16 bases between. This CDR3 contains 12 residues. CDR3 loop: CARDRLVAEAFF. Written as DNA, the CDR3 is TGTGCCCGCGACAGGCTCGTAGCTGAAGCTTTCTTT.

The J gene is TRBJ2-3, the V gene TRBV15; 11 positions match TRBD2. With V trimmed by 0 bases and J by 4 bases, 0 bases remained unmatched. This CDR3 has 15 residues. CDR1 and CDR2 from the germline V gene are LNHNV and YYDKDF (reference sequence). In DNA form, the CDR3 reads TGTGCCACCAGCAGAGATAGCGGGGGGGCAGATACGCAGTATTTT. Amino acids: CATSRDSGGADTQYF.

This clone appeared once. This sequence joins TRBV28 and TRBJ1-5; D gene ambiguous. The V gene lost 6 bases and the J gene lost 5 bases, with 14 bases spanning the gap. CDR3 length equals 14 residues. The V gene's germline CDR1 is MDHEN and CDR2 SYDVKM. The CDR3 is CASSPKQNYQPQHF. The CDR3 DNA reads as TGTGCCAGCAGCCCAAAACAGAATTATCAGCCCCAGCATTTT.

CDR3 amino acids: CSVEGREREKLFF. DNA for the CDR3: TGCAGCGTTGAAGGCAGGGAACGTGAAAAACTGTTTTTT. This chain connects TRBV29-1 to TRBJ1-4; a possible D gene is TRBD1 (5 bases). This CDR3 contains 13 residues. Deletions cut 1 base from V and 7 bases from J, with 10 bases between. Germline values: CDR1 SQVTM, CDR2 ANQGSEA.

This clone appeared a few times. The same CDR3 is also encoded by other DNA sequences in this sample. The chain has TRBV4-3 and TRBJ2-2; no reliable D call. CDR1 and CDR2 (germline): LGHNA, YSLEER. V lost 0 bases, J lost 1 base, and 9 bases lay in between. This CDR3 region has 16 residues. The CDR3 region is CASSQDQAGNTGELFF. The CDR3 region has the DNA TGCGCCAGCAGCCAAGATCAGGCAGGGAACACCGGGGAGCTGTTTTTT.

V usage is TRBV27 and J usage is TRBJ2-3; 10 bases line up with TRBD1. The V segment lost 4 bases and the J segment 5 bases; nucleotides outside the gene matches: 9. The CDR3 runs to 16 residues. CDR1 and CDR2 (germline): MNHEY, SMNVEV (reference sequence). The CDR3 loop is CASSSPGQGMLDTQYF. CDR3 nucleotides: TGTGCCAGCAGTTCCCCGGGACAGGGGATGTTAGATACGCAGTATTTT.

The chain employs TRBV12-3 or TRBV12-4 and TRBJ2-7; a weak D match, TRBD1 (6 bases). V was pared by 3 bases and J by 3 bases, with 9 bases between. This CDR3 has 13 amino acids. The CDR3 DNA is TGTGCCAGCAGTTTGAACAGGGTCTACGAGCAGTACTTC. This translates into CASSLNRVYEQYF.

V is TRBV25-1 and J is TRBJ1-2, with TRBD1 matching 8 bases. The J segment lost 6 bases and the V segment lost 3 bases, leaving 6 bases of the junction unmatched. This CDR3 has 14 amino acids. Germline V lookup: CDR1 MGHDK, CDR2 SYGVNS. The CDR3 DNA follows: TGTGCCAGCAGTGACCCAGGGACAGGTGATGGCTACACCTTC. This sequence encodes CASSDPGTGDGYTF.

This chain connects TRBV30 to TRBJ1-2; D is ambiguous. Germline V gives CDR1 GTSNPN, CDR2 SVGIG (reference sequence). Trimming removed 0 bases from V and 10 bases from J, with 9 bases in between. The CDR3 sequence is 11 residues long. The DNA for the CDR3 is TGTGCCTGGAGTGTAACGGTCCACTACACCTTC. Its protein product is CAWSVTVHYTF.